The T cell receptor beta chain under discussion was sequenced for a study of cytomegalovirus exposure and HLA in healthy donors. Findings of the study overall: Immune exposure data for these donors was limited to CMV serostatus. A list of 150 to 200 TCR beta chains associated with cytomegalovirus was given. Analyzed later, most CMV-associated TCR beta chains appeared HLA-restricted.

The germline CDR1 and CDR2 sequences are MNHNS and SASEGT. CDR3 length equals 14 residues. The V end was cut by 5 bases, the J end by 4 bases, with 14 bases between. This PCR relied on a set of 60 Vbeta primers and 13 Jbeta primers. The protocol was immunoSEQ multiplex PCR, while the TCRdb copy is restricted to in-frame clones and leaves out a portion. This table holds approximately 170,000 clones, about four fifths found once. Only one count was recorded for this clone. The antigen remains undetermined. Input material: PBMCs. The chain has TRBV6-1 and TRBJ2-5; tentative D call: TRBD2 (5 bases). The TCR was taken from a male donor in good health and CMV-seronegative. CDR3 sequence reads: CASSQTGTIETQYF. In nucleotides, the CDR3 is TGTGCCAGCAGTCAAACGGGAACCATAGAGACCCAGTACTTC.